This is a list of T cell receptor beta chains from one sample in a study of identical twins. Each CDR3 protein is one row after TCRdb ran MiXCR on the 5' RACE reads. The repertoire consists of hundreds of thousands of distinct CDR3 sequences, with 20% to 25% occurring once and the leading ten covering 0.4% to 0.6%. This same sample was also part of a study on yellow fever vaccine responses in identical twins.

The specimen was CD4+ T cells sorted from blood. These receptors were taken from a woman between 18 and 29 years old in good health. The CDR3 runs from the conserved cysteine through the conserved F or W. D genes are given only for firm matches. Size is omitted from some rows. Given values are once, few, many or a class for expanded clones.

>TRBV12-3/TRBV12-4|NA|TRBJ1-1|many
CASSLNKLNTEAFF
TGTGCCAGCAGTTTAAATAAGCTGAACACTGAAGCTTTCTTT
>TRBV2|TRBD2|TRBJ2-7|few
CASSVERGSYEQYF
TGTGCCAGCTCGGTTGAGCGGGGGTCCTACGAGCAGTACTTC
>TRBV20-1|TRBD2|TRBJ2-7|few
CSARDIPSGSYEQYF
TGCAGTGCTAGAGATATACCTAGCGGGTCCTACGAGCAGTACTTC
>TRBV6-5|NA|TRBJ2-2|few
CASSSPWAGELFF
TGTGCCAGCAGTTCGCCCTGGGCCGGGGAGCTGTTTTTT
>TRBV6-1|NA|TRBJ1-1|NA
CASSGGQNFNTEAFF
TGTGCCAGCAGCGGAGGACAGAACTTTAACACTGAAGCTTTCTTT
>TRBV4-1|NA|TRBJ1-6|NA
CASSPLMEPLHF
TGCGCCAGCAGCCCCCTCATGGAACCCCTCCACTTT
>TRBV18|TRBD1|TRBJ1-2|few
CASSQTGGAGYTF
TGTGCCAGCTCACAGACAGGGGGTGCTGGCTACACCTTC
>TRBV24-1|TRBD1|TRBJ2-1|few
CATSDLGQGVSSYNEQFF
TGTGCCACCAGTGATTTGGGGCAGGGGGTGAGCTCCTACAATGAGCAGTTCTTC
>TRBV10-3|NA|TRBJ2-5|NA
CAISPADSRSVETQYF
TGTGCCATCAGCCCTGCCGACAGTAGGTCGGTCGAGACCCAGTACTTC
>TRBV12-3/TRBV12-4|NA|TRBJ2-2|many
CASSLTDWTNTGELFF
TGTGCCAGCAGTCTCACGGACTGGACGAACACCGGGGAGCTGTTTTTT
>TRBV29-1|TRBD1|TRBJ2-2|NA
CSVDRTGGNTGELFF
TGCAGCGTTGATAGGACAGGGGGGAACACCGGGGAGCTGTTTTTT
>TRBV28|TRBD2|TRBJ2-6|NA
CASSVGGFAGANVLTF
TGTGCCAGCAGTGTGGGGGGGTTTGCTGGGGCCAACGTCCTGACTTTC
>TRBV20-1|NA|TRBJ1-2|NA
CSARFTGRDGYTF
TGCAGTGCTAGATTTACAGGGAGGGATGGCTACACCTTC
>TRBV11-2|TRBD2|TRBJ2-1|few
CASSSFLGTSGNNEQFF
TGTGCCAGCAGCTCATTCCTCGGGACTAGCGGTAACAATGAGCAGTTCTTC
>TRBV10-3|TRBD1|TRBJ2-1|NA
CAITPGQGTNEQFF
TGTGCCATCACCCCGGGACAGGGGACCAATGAGCAGTTCTTC
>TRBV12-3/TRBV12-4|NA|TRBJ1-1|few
CAIRFDMTTAQNTEAFF
TGTGCCATCCGTTTCGATATGACTACGGCACAGAACACTGAAGCTTTCTTT
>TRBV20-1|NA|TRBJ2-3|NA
CTPEESGDTQYF
TGCACCCCGGAGGAGTCGGGAGATACGCAGTATTTT
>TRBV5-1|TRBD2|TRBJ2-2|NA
CASSLDSGAGELFF
TGCGCCAGCAGCTTGGACAGCGGGGCCGGGGAGCTGTTTTTT
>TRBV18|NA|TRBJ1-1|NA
CASSPTDF
TGTGCCAGCTCACCTACAGACTTT
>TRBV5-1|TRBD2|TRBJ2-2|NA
CASSLEPSGGLANTGELFF
TGCGCCAGCAGCTTGGAACCTAGCGGGGGCCTCGCGAACACCGGGGAGCTGTTTTTT
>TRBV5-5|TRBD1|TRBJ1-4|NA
CASSLPGQGHEKLFF
TGTGCCAGCAGCTTACCGGGACAGGGGCATGAAAAACTGTTTTTT
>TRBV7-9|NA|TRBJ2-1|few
CASSSWGETYNEQFF
TGTGCCAGCAGTTCATGGGGGGAGACCTACAATGAGCAGTTCTTC
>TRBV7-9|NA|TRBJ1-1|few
CASSGGQLSLNTEAFF
TGTGCCAGCAGTGGTGGACAGTTGTCCTTGAACACTGAAGCTTTCTTT
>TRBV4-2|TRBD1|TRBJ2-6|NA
CASSPRTGANSGANVLTF
TGTGCCAGCAGCCCCCGGACAGGGGCTAATTCTGGGGCCAACGTCCTGACTTTC
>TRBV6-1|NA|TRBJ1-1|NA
CASSRARGTEAFF
TGTGCCAGTTCGCGGGCGAGGGGAACTGAAGCTTTCTTT
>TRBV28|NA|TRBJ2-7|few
CASSSPASAGTYEQYF
TGTGCCAGCAGTTCCCCGGCGTCGGCGGGTACCTACGAGCAGTACTTC
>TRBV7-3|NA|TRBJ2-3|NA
CASSPGRSDTQYF
TGTGCCAGCAGCCCAGGACGTTCAGATACGCAGTATTTT
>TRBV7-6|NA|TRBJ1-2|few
CASSLQWGGTF
TGTGCCAGCAGCTTACAGTGGGGAGGGACCTTC
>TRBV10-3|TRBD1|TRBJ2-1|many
CAISESWTGRNEQFF
TGTGCCATCAGTGAGTCATGGACAGGGCGAAATGAGCAGTTCTTC
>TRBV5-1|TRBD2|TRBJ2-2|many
CATGTSVTNTGELFF
TGCGCCACCGGGACTAGCGTAACGAACACCGGGGAGCTGTTTTTT
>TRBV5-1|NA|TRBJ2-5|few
CASRSSALETQYF
TGCGCCAGCAGGTCCAGCGCTCTAGAGACCCAGTACTTC
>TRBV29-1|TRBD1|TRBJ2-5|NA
CSVAGTGETQYF
TGCAGCGTTGCCGGGACAGGGGAGACCCAGTACTTC
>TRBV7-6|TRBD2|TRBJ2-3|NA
CASSSRGGLDADTQYF
TGTGCCAGCAGCTCCCGGGGGGGACTAGACGCAGATACGCAGTATTTT
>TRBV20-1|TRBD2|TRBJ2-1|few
CSPSGSPYNEQFF
TGCAGCCCTAGCGGGAGCCCCTACAATGAGCAGTTCTTC
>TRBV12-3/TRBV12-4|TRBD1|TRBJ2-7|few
CASRIGTGDSYEQYF
TGTGCCAGCAGAATCGGGACAGGGGATTCCTACGAGCAGTACTTC
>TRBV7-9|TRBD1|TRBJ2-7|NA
CASSPDRGWQYF
TGTGCCAGCAGCCCGGACAGGGGATGGCAGTACTTC
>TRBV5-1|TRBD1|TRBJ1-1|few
CASTPTPGTVNTEAFF
TGCGCCAGCACCCCAACCCCCGGGACAGTGAACACTGAAGCTTTCTTT
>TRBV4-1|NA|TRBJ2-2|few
CASSQDLLNTGELFF
TGCGCCAGCAGCCAAGATCTCCTAAACACCGGGGAGCTGTTTTTT
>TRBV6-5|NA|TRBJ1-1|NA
CASSYSARSSDTEAFF
TGTGCCAGCAGTTACTCAGCCAGGAGTTCAGACACTGAAGCTTTCTTT
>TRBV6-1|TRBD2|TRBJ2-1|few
CASSKPGLAQNEQFF
TGTGCCAGCAGTAAGCCGGGACTAGCCCAAAATGAGCAGTTCTTC
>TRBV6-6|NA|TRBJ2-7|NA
CASSYSFQVEQYF
TGTGCCAGCAGTTACTCATTCCAGGTCGAGCAGTACTTC
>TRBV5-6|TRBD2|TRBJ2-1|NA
CASSFRGLAYNEQFF
TGTGCCAGCAGCTTCCGAGGACTAGCCTACAATGAGCAGTTCTTC
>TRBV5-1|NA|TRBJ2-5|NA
CASSGGAGQETQYF
TGCGCCAGCAGCGGGGGGGCAGGGCAAGAGACCCAGTACTTC
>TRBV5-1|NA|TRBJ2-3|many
CASSSPSTDTQYF
TGCGCCAGCAGCTCCCCTAGCACAGATACGCAGTATTTT
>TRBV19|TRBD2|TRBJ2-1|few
CASSRGTSGMEFF
TGTGCCAGTAGTCGCGGGACTAGCGGGATGGAATTCTTC
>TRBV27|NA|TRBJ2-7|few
CASSLRVRDEQYF
TGTGCCAGCAGTTTAAGGGTACGTGACGAGCAGTACTTC
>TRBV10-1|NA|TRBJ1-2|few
CARRMGAALYGYTF
TGCGCCCGGAGGATGGGGGCTGCTCTCTATGGCTACACCTTC